Shown below are 6 T cell receptor beta chains from a single sample sequenced in a study of neoadjuvant nivolumab and ipilimumab in lung cancer. The assay was immunoSEQ multiplex PCR, and TCRdb's table has in-frame clones only and misses some. The data show about 29,000 clones, around 76% seen once. The starting material was tumor tissue, obtained after neoadjuvant nivolumab, alone or with ipilimumab, at or shortly before surgery. The receptor source for this set is an adult with non-small cell lung cancer.

The V call is TRBV5-1, the J call TRBJ2-1; the D gene could be TRBD1 or TRBD2 (5 bases each). This CDR3 region has 16 residues. With 3 bases removed from V and 3 bases from J, the gap between germline ends came to 16 bases. The germline CDR1 and CDR2 sequences are SGHRS and YFSETQ. CDR3 sequence reads: CASSSVKGTDYNEQFF. The CDR3 coding sequence is TGCGCCAGCAGCTCTGTGAAGGGGACGGACTACAATGAGCAGTTCTTC. Full variable domain (remainder filled in from reference TRBV5-1 and TRBJ2-1): KAGVTQTPRYLIKTRGQQVTLSCSPISGHRSVSWYQQTPGQGLQFLFEYFSETQRNKGNFPGRFSGRQFSNSRSEMNVSTLELGDSALYLCASSSVKGTDYNEQFFGPGTRLTVL.

The chain links TRBV5-6 to TRBJ2-7; TRBD1 matches at 9 bases. Losses at the gene ends were 2 bases for V and 4 bases for J; bases not matched to a gene: 4. The germline V gene encodes CDR1 SGHDT and CDR2 YYEEEE. This CDR3 region has 14 residues. CDR3 sequence reads: CASSFLGQGYEQYF. The CDR3 bases are TGTGCCAGCAGCTTCCTGGGACAGGGATACGAGCAGTACTTC. The full variable domain, with the rest looked up from reference TRBV5-6 and TRBJ2-7, is DAGVTQSPTHLIKTRGQQVTLRCSPKSGHDTVSWYQQALGQGPQFIFQYYEEEERQRGNFPDRFSGHQFPNYSSELNVNALLLGDSALYLCASSFLGQGYEQYFGPGTRLTVT.

The rearrangement links TRBV19 to TRBJ1-6, with D unclear. CDR3 length: 13 residues. The V gene's germline CDR1 is LNHDA and CDR2 SQIVND (reference sequence). V gave up 4 bases and J gave up 8 bases, with 9 bases separating them. The CDR3 DNA sequence: TGTGCCAGTAGTAACAGTGAGGATTCACCCCTCCACTTT. As protein: CASSNSEDSPLHF.

The rearrangement joins TRBV6-6 to TRBJ1-1; no reliable D call. Trimming pared 4 bases from V and 1 base from J, leaving 4 bases between. Germline V lookup: CDR1 MNHNY, CDR2 SVGAGI (reference sequence). This CDR3 has 12 residues. Written as DNA, the CDR3 is TGTGCCAGCAGTTCCCAGAACACTGAAGCTTTCTTT. Its translation is CASSSQNTEAFF.

This clone was picked up a small number of times. The same CDR3 arises from other DNA sequences in this sample as well. The genes are TRBV5-1 and TRBJ2-5, with TRBD2 as a possible D gene (5 bases). Trimming removed 0 bases at V and 5 bases at J, with 5 bases between. The CDR3 consists of 12 residues. Germline CDR1 SGHRS, CDR2 YFSETQ. CDR3 nucleotides: TGCGCCAGCAGCTTGGCGGGGGAGACCCAGTACTTC. Residues: CASSLAGETQYF.

The chain employs TRBV11-2 and TRBJ2-3; D not resolved. The V and J ends lost 1 base and 0 bases respectively, with 8 bases between them. This CDR3 is built from 15 residues. Germline V lookup: CDR1 SGHAT, CDR2 FQNNGV. The CDR3 sequence: CASSLGWPSTDTQYF. For the CDR3, the DNA is TGTGCCAGCAGCTTAGGATGGCCTAGCACAGATACGCAGTATTTT.